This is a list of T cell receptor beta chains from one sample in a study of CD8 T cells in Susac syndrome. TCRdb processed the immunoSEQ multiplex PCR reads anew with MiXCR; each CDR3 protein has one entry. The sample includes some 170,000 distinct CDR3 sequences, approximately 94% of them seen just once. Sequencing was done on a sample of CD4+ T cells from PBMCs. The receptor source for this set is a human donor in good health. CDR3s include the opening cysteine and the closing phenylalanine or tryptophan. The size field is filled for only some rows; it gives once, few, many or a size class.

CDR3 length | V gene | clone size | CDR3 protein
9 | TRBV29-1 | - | CSENYGYTF
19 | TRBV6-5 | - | CASSYSRGGGQGAGQPQHF
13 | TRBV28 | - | CATLLSDTDTQYF
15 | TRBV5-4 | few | CASSLAPSSYNEQFF
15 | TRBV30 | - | CAWSVPRQGNYGYTF
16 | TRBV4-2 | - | CASSQEGGDSNQPQHF
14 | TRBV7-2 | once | CASSTGQGNYEQYF
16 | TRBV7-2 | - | CASSPASGRRGAEQFF
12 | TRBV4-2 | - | CASSDSNYGYTF
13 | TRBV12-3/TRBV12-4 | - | CASSLIAVETQYF
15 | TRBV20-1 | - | CSARDLGGGTDTQYF
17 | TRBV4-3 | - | CASSQGTSGRVAGELFF
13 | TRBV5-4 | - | CASSGRPPNTQYF
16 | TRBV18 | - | CASSPPRQASMYEQYF
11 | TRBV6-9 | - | CASWRTNEQYF
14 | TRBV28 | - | CASSIPGQGQTQYF
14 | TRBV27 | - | CATSNVGGSGEQYF
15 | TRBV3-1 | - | CASSPRRVNDGTQYF
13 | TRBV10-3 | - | CASAGTENYEQYF
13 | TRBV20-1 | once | CSATPGLAGEQYF
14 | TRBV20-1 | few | CSARLAGGGETQYF
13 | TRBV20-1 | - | CSAYRGGGVGYTF
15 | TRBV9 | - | CASSVGTGGFYEQYF
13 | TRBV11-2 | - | CASSLEAGTPQHF
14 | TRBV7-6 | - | CASSSRLGSYEQYF
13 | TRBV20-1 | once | CSARDGITDTQYF
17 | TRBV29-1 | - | CSVGTSGTTRSYNEQFF
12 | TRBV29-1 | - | CSVEALNTEAFF
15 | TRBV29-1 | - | CSVEDRWGGHTEAFF
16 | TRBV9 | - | CASSVVGSGSRNEQFF
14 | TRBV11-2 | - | CASSSSGGQGTQYF
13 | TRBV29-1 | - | CSVGMTTGNTIYF
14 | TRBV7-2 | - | CASSPDGAKNIQYF
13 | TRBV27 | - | CASRLGGVGPQHF
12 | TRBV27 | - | CASSTRAGELFF
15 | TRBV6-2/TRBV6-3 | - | CASSYVGQGSDEQYF
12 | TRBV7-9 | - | CASSLTSGELFF
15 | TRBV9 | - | CASSVISSSYNEQFF
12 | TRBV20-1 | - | CSARRGGTEQYF
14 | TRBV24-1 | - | CATSGQGSTDTQYF
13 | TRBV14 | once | CASSQVSGDEQYF
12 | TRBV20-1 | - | CSATSGSYEQYF
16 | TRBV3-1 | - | CASSQDASGATDTQYF
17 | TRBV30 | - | CAWRRWGQLQGTGELFF
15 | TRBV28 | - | CASSTRTPSNQPQHF
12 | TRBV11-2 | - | CASSYLRETQYF
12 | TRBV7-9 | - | CASSRDNGPQHF
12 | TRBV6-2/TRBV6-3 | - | CASRAGNQPQHF
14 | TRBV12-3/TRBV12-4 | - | CASSISGTTYEQYF
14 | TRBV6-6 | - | CASSYSSGAGEQYF
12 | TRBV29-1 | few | CSVGAGGYEQYF
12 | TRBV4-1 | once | CASSRYEDTQYF
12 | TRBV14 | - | CASSQVEYGQFF
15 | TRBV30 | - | CAWSVRDRDNQPQHF
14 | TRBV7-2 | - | CASSSRGRRETQYF